This record looks at one T cell receptor (beta chain) sequence and its context. No antigen is known for it. This sample is part of a study of T cells expressing NK-cell markers. Study-wide context: Seven of the eight sequenced donors were classified as HCMV-seropositive, and one was classified as seronegative.

Study results and limitations: The contribution of dominant NKG2C+ clonotypes to CD8+ T cells in five to seven donors was roughly 1.0-7.5%.

For each CDR3 protein, TCRdb gives one entry from its re-call of the 5' RACE reads, without DNA. The table lists some 340,000 distinct CDR3 sequences. The receptor comes from a man aged 18-75 years in good health. Sequenced input: blood T cells: a sorted CD56 or NKG2C T cell subset, CD4+ or CD8+ T cells, or bulk PBMC T cells (not recorded which).

The CDR3 is CASRDRGTVMNTEAFF. The chain uses TRBV27 and TRBJ1-1; TCRdb's D call, TRBD1, is unchecked because there is no DNA. In germline, CDR1 is MNHEY, CDR2 SMNVEV (reference sequence). The CDR3 has 16 residues.